The 30 T cell receptor beta chains given below trace back to one sample, sequenced in a study of blood T cell repertoires in COVID-19. Profiled with immunoSEQ multiplex PCR; TCRdb holds only in-frame clones, not every one. The sample lists about 230,000 clones, 80% to 90% occurring once. Sequencing was carried out using peripheral blood. Every receptor here comes from a man aged 35-49 years with active or convalescent COVID-19.

This clone came up a few times. V gene TRBV5-1 combines with J gene TRBJ1-1; no definite D call. The CDR3 is 14 amino acids. Deletions cut 1 base from V and 4 bases from J, with 11 bases between. Germline values: CDR1 SGHRS, CDR2 YFSETQ. CDR3 residues: CASSLMSGSTEAFF. In DNA, the CDR3 is TGCGCCAGCAGCTTGATGTCAGGATCCACTGAAGCTTTCTTT.

A single count supports this clone. V and J are TRBV9 and TRBJ2-7; D unresolved. Germline V gene sequence: CDR1 SGDLS, CDR2 YYNGEE. The CDR3 has 14 residues. Trimming removed 4 bases from V and 0 bases from J, with 11 bases in between. The DNA of the CDR3 is TGTGCCAGCAGCCCCTTCCTCAGCTCCTACGAGCAGTACTTC. Its protein product is CASSPFLSSYEQYF.

This sequence joins TRBV5-1 and TRBJ1-1; D perhaps matches TRBD1 (5 bases). The V end was cut by 6 bases, the J end by 1 base, with 13 bases between. The V gene's germline CDR1 is SGHRS and CDR2 YFSETQ. The CDR3 covers 14 residues. CDR3 sequence (DNA): TGCGCCAGCAACCGAATAGGGGAGAACACTGAAGCTTTCTTT. Translated: CASNRIGENTEAFF.

This clone was detected only a few times. The gene calls are TRBV5-1 and TRBJ2-2; 14 nucleotides match TRBD2. The ends lost 3 bases at V and 3 bases at J; junction bases unmatched: 4. Germline V gives CDR1 SGHRS, CDR2 YFSETQ. CDR3 size: 17 residues. The CDR3 sequence is CASSSRLAGGHTGELFF. CDR3 nucleotide sequence: TGCGCCAGCAGCTCCCGACTAGCGGGGGGGCACACCGGGGAGCTGTTTTTT. Full variable domain (rest looked up from reference TRBV5-1 and TRBJ2-2): KAGVTQTPRYLIKTRGQQVTLSCSPISGHRSVSWYQQTPGQGLQFLFEYFSETQRNKGNFPGRFSGRQFSNSRSEMNVSTLELGDSALYLCASSSRLAGGHTGELFFGEGSRLTVL.

The J gene is TRBJ2-7, the V gene TRBV5-5; TRBD2 matches at 10 bases. The CDR3 runs 15 residues. Germline CDR1 and CDR2: SGHKS and YYEKEE (reference sequence). The V segment lost 2 bases and the J segment 3 bases; nucleotides outside the gene matches: 5. CDR3 bases: TGTGCCAGCAGCTTAGGACTAGCGGCCATCTACGAGCAGTACTTC. Its protein product is CASSLGLAAIYEQYF.

The chain recombines TRBV16 with TRBJ1-4; no definite D call. Trimming took off 1 base at V and 5 bases at J, with 14 bases between the two ends. Germline values: CDR1 KGHSY, CDR2 FQNENV. The CDR3 extends over 16 amino acids. The chain's CDR3 is CASSQFVGLVNEKLFF. In DNA, the CDR3 is TGTGCCAGCAGCCAATTTGTGGGCCTGGTGAATGAAAAACTGTTTTTT.

In DNA, the CDR3 is TGCGCCAGCAGCCCCCGTGAGGGATCTGGAAACACCATATATTTT. Its protein product is CASSPREGSGNTIYF. The chain uses TRBV5-1 and TRBJ1-3; D uncertain. Trimming took 4 bases from V and 1 from J, leaving 12 bases between them. This CDR3 region has 15 residues. In germline, CDR1 is SGHRS, CDR2 YFSETQ.

The chain links TRBV3-1 (or the pseudogene TRBV3-2) to TRBJ2-3; tentative D call: TRBD2 (6 bases). The CDR3 extends over 14 amino acids. V lost 5 bases to trimming and J lost 8 bases, with 17 bases between them. Germline V CDR1 and CDR2: LGHDT, YNNKEL (reference sequence). CDR3 nucleotides: TGTGCCAGCAGCTCTTTAGCGGCTCGGGGTACGCAGTATTTT. It specifies CASSSLAARGTQYF.

CDR3 amino acids: CATSSGQLEAFF. The CDR3 DNA is TGTGCCACCAGCAGTGGACAGCTAGAAGCTTTCTTT. The rearrangement joins TRBV15 to TRBJ1-1; D is perhaps TRBD1 (6 bases). Deletions cut 3 bases from V and 8 bases from J, with 10 bases between. The CDR3 spans 12 residues. In germline, CDR1 is LNHNV, CDR2 YYDKDF (reference sequence).

J is TRBJ2-7 and V is TRBV30, with a possible D match to TRBD1 (5 bases). This CDR3 has 12 residues. The germline V gene encodes CDR1 GTSNPN and CDR2 SVGIG (reference sequence). The V end was cut by 1 base, the J end by 2 bases, with 6 bases between. The CDR3 loop is CAWSEGTYEQYF. The DNA for the CDR3 is TGTGCCTGGAGTGAGGGGACCTACGAGCAGTACTTC. Supplemented by reference TRBV30 and TRBJ2-7, the full variable domain reads SQTIHQWPATLVQPVGSPLSLECTVEGTSNPNLYWYRQAAGRGLQLLFYSVGIGQISSEVPQNLSASRPQDRQFILSSKKLLLSDSGFYLCAWSEGTYEQYFGPGTRLTVT.

This clone was detected only a few times. The chain joins TRBV5-4 to TRBJ1-2; 9 nucleotides align to TRBD1. J was trimmed by 8 bases and V by 2 bases; bases with no gene match: 7. Germline V gene sequence: CDR1 SGHNT, CDR2 YYREEE (reference sequence). This CDR3 region has 14 residues. CDR3 DNA: TGTGCCAGCAGCTTCAGGGGACAGGGCAGAGGCTACACCTTC. Amino acid sequence: CASSFRGQGRGYTF.

The chain uses TRBV5-1 and TRBJ2-1; TRBD1 matches 9 bases. The junction had 7 bases not matched to a gene; V was cut back by 4 bases and J by 8 bases. CDR3 length: 14 amino acids. Germline assignment: CDR1 SGHRS and CDR2 YFSETQ. The DNA for the CDR3 is TGCGCCAGCAGCGAGGGGACAGGGATTTATGAGCAGTTCTTC. Its protein product is CASSEGTGIYEQFF.

This chain uses TRBV20-1 with TRBJ1-3; D unresolved. CDR1 DFQATT and CDR2 SNEGSKA come from the germline V gene (reference sequence). The CDR3 is made up of 11 amino acids. Trimming took off 3 bases at V and 4 bases at J, with 4 bases between the two ends. CDR3: CSAREGNTIYF. In DNA, the CDR3 is TGCAGTGCTAGGGAGGGAAACACCATATATTTT.

This chain uses TRBV12-5 with TRBJ1-2; weak D call: TRBD1 (6 bases). CDR3 length: 12 residues. Deletions cut 9 bases from V and 11 bases from J, with 19 bases between. CDR1 LGHNT and CDR2 FRNRAP come from the germline V gene. The CDR3 sequence: CASLPPTGWYTF. CDR3 nucleotide sequence: TGTGCTAGCTTACCCCCGACAGGCTGGTACACCTTC.

This clone was seen only once. The chain is built from TRBV5-1 and TRBJ2-3; possible D gene TRBD1, 6 bases. The CDR3 has 14 residues. The V end lost 3 bases, the J end lost 3 bases, and 11 bases lay between the germline ends. Germline V lookup: CDR1 SGHRS, CDR2 YFSETQ. The CDR3 reads CASSSGAETDTQYF. Here the CDR3 DNA reads TGCGCCAGCAGCTCAGGGGCCGAGACAGATACGCAGTATTTT.

The gene calls are TRBV4-2 and TRBJ2-3; 9 bases agree with TRBD2. CDR3 length: 16 residues. The germline V gene has CDR1 LGHNA and CDR2 YNFKEQ. V was clipped by 0 bases and J by 4 bases; unmatched bases: 5. In nucleotides, the CDR3 is TGTGCCAGCAGCCAAGAGGCTAGCGGGGCCGCAGATACGCAGTATTTT. It translates to CASSQEASGAADTQYF.

The J gene is TRBJ1-6, the V gene TRBV30; D is uncertain. The CDR3 totals 17 residues. V dropped 0 bases and J dropped 0 bases, with 12 bases sitting between them. Germline V gives CDR1 GTSNPN, CDR2 SVGIG (reference sequence). The CDR3: CAWSVLQESSYNSPLHF. The CDR3 region has the DNA TGTGCCTGGAGTGTACTTCAAGAGAGCTCCTATAATTCACCCCTCCACTTT.

Notes on this clone: Other DNA sequences in this sample translate to the same CDR3. V gene TRBV7-3 combines with J gene TRBJ2-1, with 11 nucleotides matching TRBD2. Germline-derived CDR1 and CDR2 are SGHTA and FQGTGA. J lost 4 bases, V lost 5 bases, and 7 bases had no gene match. This CDR3 comprises 16 residues. CDR3 DNA sequence: TGTGCCAGCAGCCCGACTAGCGGGACGATTTACAATGAGCAGTTCTTC. Translated: CASSPTSGTIYNEQFF. The variable domain in full, with the rest retrieved from reference TRBV7-3 and TRBJ2-1, is GAGVSQTPSNKVTEKGKYVELRCDPISGHTALYWYRQSLGQGPEFLIYFQGTGAADDSGLPNDRFFAVRPEGSVSTLKIQRTERGDSAVYLCASSPTSGTIYNEQFFGPGTRLTVL.

The CDR3 loop is CASSRTRTGGMDTEAFF. As DNA, the CDR3 is TGTGCCAGCAGCCGAACCCGGACAGGGGGCATGGACACTGAAGCTTTCTTT. This chain links TRBV5-4 with TRBJ1-1, with 11 bases aligning to TRBD1. In germline, CDR1 is SGHNT, CDR2 YYREEE (reference sequence). The CDR3 is 17 residues long. V trimming: 4 bases; J trimming: 3 bases; junction bases outside the gene matches: 11.

This sequence joins TRBV5-1 and TRBJ2-1, with 8 bases lining up with TRBD1. Germline CDR1 reads SGHRS; CDR2 reads YFSETQ. The V segment lost 2 bases and the J segment 3 bases; nucleotides outside the gene matches: 4. The CDR3 spans 15 residues. The CDR3 DNA reads TGCGCCAGCAGCTTAAGGACAGGGAGCTACAATGAGCAGTTCTTC. Translated, it gives CASSLRTGSYNEQFF.

The CDR3 DNA reads as TGCAGCGTCGGGACAGATTATAATTCACCCCTCCACTTT. Amino acids: CSVGTDYNSPLHF. V usage is TRBV29-1 and J usage is TRBJ1-6, with TRBD1 matching 7 bases. In germline, CDR1 is SQVTM, CDR2 ANQGSEA. CDR3 length equals 13 residues. Trimming at V came to 6 bases and at J to 4 bases, leaving 3 bases not matched to a gene.

The V and J genes are TRBV3-1 (or the pseudogene TRBV3-2) and TRBJ2-3; tentative D call: TRBD1 (6 bases). This CDR3 contains 15 residues. Per the germline V gene, CDR1 is LGHDT and CDR2 is YNNKEL (reference sequence). With 2 bases removed from V and 2 bases from J, the gap between germline ends came to 11 bases. This chain's CDR3 is CASSQPGQTTDTQYF. CDR3 DNA: TGTGCCAGCAGCCAACCAGGACAGACCACAGATACGCAGTATTTT.

This chain links TRBV5-5 with TRBJ1-1; D gene unclear. The V and J ends lost 3 bases and 7 bases respectively, with 10 bases between them. Germline V CDR1 and CDR2: SGHKS, YYEKEE (reference sequence). This CDR3 contains 12 residues. The CDR3 protein is CASSSSNFEAFF. CDR3 in DNA: TGTGCCAGCAGCTCTAGTAACTTTGAAGCTTTCTTT.

This chain joins TRBV5-4 and TRBJ1-2, with TRBD1 identical over 7 bases. Losses at the gene ends were 4 bases for V and 0 bases for J; bases not matched to a gene: 3. CDR1 is SGHNT and CDR2 is YYREEE in the germline V gene (reference sequence). The CDR3 length is 14 residues. CDR3 DNA sequence: TGTGCCAGCAGCCAGGGACAGACTAACTATGGCTACACCTTC. This codes for CASSQGQTNYGYTF.

This clone was found once. V usage is TRBV11-2 and J usage is TRBJ2-1; 9 positions agree with TRBD2. CDR3 length: 17 amino acids. V was pared by 0 bases and J by 5 bases, with 8 bases of the junction left unmatched. Germline V gene data show CDR1 as SGHAT and CDR2 as FQNNGV. This chain's CDR3 is CASSLDPRLAANNEQFF. For the CDR3, the DNA is TGTGCCAGCAGCTTAGATCCCCGACTAGCGGCAAACAATGAGCAGTTCTTC.

This rearrangement joins TRBV6-2 or TRBV6-3 to TRBJ1-3; no firm D call. V gave up 2 bases and J gave up 4 bases, with 9 bases separating them. The CDR3 is made up of 14 amino acids. Germline CDR1 and CDR2: MNHEY and SVGEGT. CDR3 region: CASSYGVSGNTIYF. The CDR3 nucleotides are TGTGCCAGCAGTTACGGAGTTTCCGGAAACACCATATATTTT.

This chain links TRBV14 with TRBJ2-2, with 9 bases identical to TRBD1. This CDR3 is 15 amino acids long. From germline, CDR1 is SGHDN and CDR2 FVKESK. V lost 6 bases, J lost 6 bases, and 8 bases stayed unmatched. Here the CDR3 DNA reads TGTGCCAGCAGAGCCGGGACAGGGTATGCCGGGGAGCTGTTTTTT. Protein sequence: CASRAGTGYAGELFF. Complete variable domain (other parts from reference TRBV14 and TRBJ2-2): EAGVTQFPSHSVIEKGQTVTLRCDPISGHDNLYWYRRVMGKEIKFLLHFVKESKQDESGMPNNRFLAERTGGTYSTLKVQPAELEDSGVYFCASRAGTGYAGELFFGEGSRLTVL.

The V gene is TRBV10-3, the J gene TRBJ2-5; 14 bases fit TRBD2. This CDR3 has 19 residues. The ends lost 3 bases at V and 4 bases at J; junction bases unmatched: 13. Germline V CDR1 and CDR2: ENHRY, SYGVKD. This CDR3 is CAISDVGGLAGVYRETQYF. The DNA of the CDR3 is TGTGCCATCAGTGACGTAGGGGGACTAGCGGGAGTATATCGAGAGACCCAGTACTTC.

The chain has TRBV5-1 and TRBJ2-1; D uncertain. Per the germline V gene, CDR1 is SGHRS and CDR2 is YFSETQ. Trimming shortened V by 4 bases and J by 9 bases, and 8 bases separated the two germline ends. The CDR3 is made up of 11 amino acids. The CDR3 DNA reads TGCGCCAGCAGCCTACGGGTTGAGCAGTTCTTC. Protein product: CASSLRVEQFF.

V usage is TRBV3-1 (or the pseudogene TRBV3-2) and J usage is TRBJ1-3; the D gene is possibly TRBD1 (5 bases). CDR1 is LGHDT, CDR2 YNNKEL, per germline (reference sequence). With 6 bases removed from V and 0 bases from J, the gap between germline ends came to 9 bases. The length of the CDR3 is 14 residues. The CDR3 region is CASSYDSSGNTIYF. For the CDR3, the DNA is TGTGCCAGCAGTTACGACAGCTCTGGAAACACCATATATTTT.